This record covers a single T cell receptor beta chain. The antigen remains unidentified. V dropped 8 bases and J dropped 2; count of bases not matched to a gene: 5. The length of the CDR3 is 16 residues. Germline V gene data show CDR1 as SNHLY and CDR2 as FYNNEI. This sample is drawn from a study of CD8 T cells in ankylosing spondylitis. Libraries of TCR beta came from quantitative 5'-RACE with molecular barcodes. MiXCR, applied by TCRdb to the 5' RACE reads, yields one record per CDR3 protein. Of roughly 280,000 distinct CDR3 sequences listed, about 19% are singletons. Broader study findings: Reactive arthritis synovial fluid and blood previously showed some of these motif variants. Blood from ankylosing spondylitis patients appeared to carry a characteristic roughly 8-variant TCR beta motif. Significantly higher representation of disease-linked clones was reported for matched ankylosing spondylitis synovial fluid.

Sequencing was performed on blood, either unsorted or a sorted T cell fraction (not recorded which). This chain uses TRBV2 with TRBJ2-5; 16 nucleotides align to TRBD2. This clonotype was sampled from a male donor with ankylosing spondylitis or in good health (not recorded which). CDR3 region: CASAGLAGGLQETQYF. Written as DNA, the CDR3 is TGTGCCAGCGCGGGACTAGCGGGGGGGTTACAAGAGACCCAGTACTTC.